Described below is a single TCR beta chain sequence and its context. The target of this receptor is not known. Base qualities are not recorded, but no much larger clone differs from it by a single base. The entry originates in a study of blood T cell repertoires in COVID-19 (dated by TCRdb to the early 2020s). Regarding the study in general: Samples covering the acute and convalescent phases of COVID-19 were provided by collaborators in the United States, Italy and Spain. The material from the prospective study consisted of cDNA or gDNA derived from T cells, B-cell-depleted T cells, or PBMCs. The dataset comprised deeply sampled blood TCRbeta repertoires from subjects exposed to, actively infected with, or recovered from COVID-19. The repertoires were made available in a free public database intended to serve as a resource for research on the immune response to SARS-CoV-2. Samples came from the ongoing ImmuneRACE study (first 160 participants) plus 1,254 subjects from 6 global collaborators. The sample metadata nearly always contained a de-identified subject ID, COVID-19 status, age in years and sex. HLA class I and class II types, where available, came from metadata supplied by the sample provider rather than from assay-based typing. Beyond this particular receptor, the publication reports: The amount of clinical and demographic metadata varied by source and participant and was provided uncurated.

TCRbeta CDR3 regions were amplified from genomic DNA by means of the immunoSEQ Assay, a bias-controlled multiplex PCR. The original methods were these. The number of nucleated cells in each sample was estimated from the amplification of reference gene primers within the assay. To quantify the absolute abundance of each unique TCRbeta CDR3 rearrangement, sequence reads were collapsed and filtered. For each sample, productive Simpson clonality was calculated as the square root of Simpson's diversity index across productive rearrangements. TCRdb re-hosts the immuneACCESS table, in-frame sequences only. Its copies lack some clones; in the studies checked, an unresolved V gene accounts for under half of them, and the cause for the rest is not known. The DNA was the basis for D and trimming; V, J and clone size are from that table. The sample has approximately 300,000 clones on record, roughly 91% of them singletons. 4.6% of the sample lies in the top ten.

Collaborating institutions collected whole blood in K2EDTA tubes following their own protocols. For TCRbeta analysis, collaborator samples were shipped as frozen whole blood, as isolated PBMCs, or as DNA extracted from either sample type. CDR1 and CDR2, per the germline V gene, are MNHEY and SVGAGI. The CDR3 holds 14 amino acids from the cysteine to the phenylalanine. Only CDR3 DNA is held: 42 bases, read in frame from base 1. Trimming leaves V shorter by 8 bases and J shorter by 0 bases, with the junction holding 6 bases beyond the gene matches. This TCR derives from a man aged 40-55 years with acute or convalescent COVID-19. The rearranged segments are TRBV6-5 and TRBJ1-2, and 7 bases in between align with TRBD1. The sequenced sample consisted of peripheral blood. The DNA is TGTGCCAGCGGTCCAGGACAGGCTAACTATGGCTACACCTTC. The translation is CASGPGQANYGYTF.